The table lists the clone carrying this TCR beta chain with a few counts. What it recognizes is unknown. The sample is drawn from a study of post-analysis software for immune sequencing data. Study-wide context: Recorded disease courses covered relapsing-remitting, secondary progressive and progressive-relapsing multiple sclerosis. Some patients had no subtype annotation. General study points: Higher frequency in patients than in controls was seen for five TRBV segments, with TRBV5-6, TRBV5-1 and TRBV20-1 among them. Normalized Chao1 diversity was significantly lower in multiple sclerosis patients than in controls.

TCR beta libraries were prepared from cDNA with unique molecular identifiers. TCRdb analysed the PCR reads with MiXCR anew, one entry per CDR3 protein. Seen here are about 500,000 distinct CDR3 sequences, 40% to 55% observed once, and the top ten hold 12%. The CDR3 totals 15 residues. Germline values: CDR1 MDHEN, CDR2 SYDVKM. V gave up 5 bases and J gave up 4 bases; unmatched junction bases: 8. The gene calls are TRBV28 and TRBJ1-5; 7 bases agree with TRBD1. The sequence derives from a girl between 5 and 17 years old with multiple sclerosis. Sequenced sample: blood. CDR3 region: CASSQTGRRNQPQHF. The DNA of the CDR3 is TGTGCCAGCAGTCAGACAGGGCGTCGGAATCAGCCCCAGCATTTT.